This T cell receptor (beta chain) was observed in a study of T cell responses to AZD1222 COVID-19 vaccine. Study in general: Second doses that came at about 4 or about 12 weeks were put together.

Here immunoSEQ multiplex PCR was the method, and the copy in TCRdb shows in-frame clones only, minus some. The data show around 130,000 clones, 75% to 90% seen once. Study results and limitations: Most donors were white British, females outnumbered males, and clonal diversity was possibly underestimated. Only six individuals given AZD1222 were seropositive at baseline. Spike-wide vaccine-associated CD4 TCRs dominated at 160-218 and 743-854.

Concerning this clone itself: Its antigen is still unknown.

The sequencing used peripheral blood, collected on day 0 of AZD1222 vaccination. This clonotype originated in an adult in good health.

The chain's CDR3 is CASIGPRGESSGNTIYF. CDR3 in DNA: TGTGCCAGCATTGGACCTAGGGGGGAAAGCTCTGGAAACACCATATATTTT. V gene TRBV2 combines with J gene TRBJ1-3, with D maybe TRBD1 (6 bases). The germline V and J ends were trimmed by 7 bases and 0 bases, with 19 bases remaining between them. The CDR3 runs to 17 residues. Germline values: CDR1 SNHLY, CDR2 FYNNEI.